The 15 T cell receptor beta chains below come from one sample, sequenced in a study of T cell clonality in common variable immunodeficiency. Produced via immunoSEQ multiplex PCR; TCRdb's table is partial and in-frame only. The sample holds approximately 56,000 clones, and no clone turns up only once. Sequencing was carried out using peripheral blood mononuclear cells. The receptors shown here come from a person aged 18 to 75 in good health.

This clone was recorded at least ten times. The sequenced fragment ends 3 residues before the CDR3 boundary, so the rest is inferred from the germline J gene. This chain uses TRBV2 with TRBJ1-2, with unresolved D. CDR1 is SNHLY and CDR2 is FYNNEI in the germline V gene. V dropped 3 bases and J dropped 5 bases, with 13 bases sitting between them. The CDR3 is made up of 14 amino acids. The CDR3 protein is CASSDTAGYYGYTF. Partial CDR3 DNA: TGTGCCAGCAGTGATACGGCAGGCTATTATGGC.

This clone has a handful of counts. From the germline J gene comes the end of the CDR3, since the read stops 3 residues before it. J is TRBJ1-1 and V is TRBV19; the match to TRBD1 covers 7 bases. V was clipped by 8 bases and J by 2 bases; unmatched bases: 5. CDR3 length: 13 residues. CDR1 is LNHDA, CDR2 SQIVND, per germline (reference sequence). CDR3 DNA, as far as it was read: TGTGCCAGTTCCGGGACAGTCAACACTGAA. Translated, it gives CASSGTVNTE. The entire CDR3 is CASSGTVNTEAFF.

This clone was counted ten times or more. With the read ending 3 residues before the CDR3 end, the germline J gene is used to fill in that end. The chain uses TRBV5-1 and TRBJ2-3, with a possible D match to TRBD2 (6 bases). Trimming stripped 3 bases from V and 1 base from J, with 9 bases between. The CDR3 consists of 14 residues. Germline V gene lookup returns CDR1 SGHRS and CDR2 YFSETQ. The CDR3 protein is CASSSGGGTDTQYF. The covered CDR3 bases are TGCGCCAGCAGCTCCGGGGGAGGCACAGATACG.

Worth noting for this clone: The read stops 3 residues short of the end of the CDR3; the missing end is completed from the germline J gene. V and J are TRBV16 and TRBJ2-1; the match to TRBD2 covers 9 bases. After removal of 1 base from V and 6 bases from J, the junction contained 1 base not matched to a gene. This CDR3 is 14 amino acids long. Germline CDR1 and CDR2: KGHSY and FQNENV. Here the CDR3 reads CASSQWRGGNEQFF. The CDR3 bases that were read are TGTGCCAGCAGCCAATGGCGGGGGGGCAATGAG.

This clone was observed at least ten times. CDR3 bases read: TGCGCCAGCAGCATGGACAGGGCCGGGGAG. Encoded protein: CASSMDRAGE. Given in full, the CDR3 is CASSMDRAGELFF. This rearrangement joins TRBV5-1 to TRBJ2-2; TRBD1 agrees at 8 bases. The read finishes 3 residues shy of the CDR3 end, and the germline J gene is used to complete it. The CDR3 contains 13 residues. CDR1 and CDR2 from the germline V gene are SGHRS and YFSETQ. V trimming: 4 bases; J trimming: 6 bases; junction bases outside the gene matches: 2.

There are many counts of this clone. The missing CDR3 end, 3 residues past where the read stops, is filled in from the germline J gene. J is TRBJ2-7 and V is TRBV19; TRBD1 aligns across 9 bases. This CDR3 has 15 amino acids. Germline V lookup: CDR1 LNHDA, CDR2 SQIVND (reference sequence). V trimming: 7 bases; J trimming: 2 bases; junction bases outside the gene matches: 9. The CDR3 spells CASNDPGQGPYEQYF. Partial CDR3 DNA: TGTGCCAGTAATGACCCGGGACAGGGTCCCTACGAG. The full variable domain, with the rest looked up from reference TRBV19 and TRBJ2-7, is DGGITQSPKYLFRKEGQNVTLSCEQNLNHDAMYWYRQDPGQGLRLIYYSQIVNDFQKGDIAEGYSVSREKKESFPLTVTSAQKNPTAFYLCASNDPGQGPYEQYFGPGTRLTVT.

In its sample, this clone was seen many times. The CDR3 end falls 3 residues outside the read, so it is completed with the germline J gene. V usage is TRBV19 and J usage is TRBJ2-2; 8 bases fit TRBD1. This CDR3 spans 12 amino acids. Germline V gene data show CDR1 as LNHDA and CDR2 as SQIVND (reference sequence). V lost 6 bases to trimming and J lost 6 bases; unmatched junction nucleotides: 0. The sequenced CDR3 bases are TGTGCCAGTAGACAGGGGGCCGGGGAG. Its protein product is CASRQGAGE. The full CDR3 sequence reads CASRQGAGELFF.

In this sample, this clone turned up many times. The read finishes 3 residues shy of the CDR3 end, and the germline J gene is used to complete it. The rearrangement uses TRBV20-1 and TRBJ2-5, with 13 bases lining up with TRBD2. Germline V gene sequence: CDR1 DFQATT, CDR2 SNEGSKA (reference sequence). The CDR3 sequence is 14 residues long. With 5 bases clipped from V and 3 bases from J, the junction kept 3 bases outside the gene matches. The covered CDR3 bases are TGCAGTGCTCCCGGACTAGCGGGGGAAGAGACC. This codes for CSAPGLAGEET. Given in full, the CDR3 is CSAPGLAGEETQYF.

This clone was seen ten or more times. The DNA ends 3 residues before the CDR3 does, and the rest of the CDR3 is filled in from the germline J gene. This chain uses TRBV13 with TRBJ2-7, with a possible D match to TRBD2 (6 bases). CDR1 and CDR2 from the germline V gene are PRHDT and FYEKMQ (reference sequence). The CDR3 runs to 15 residues. V was pared by 4 bases and J by 0 bases, with 13 bases between. CDR3 DNA (partial): TGTGCCAGCAGCTCAGACCAGACTAGCTCCTACGAG. This translates into CASSSDQTSSYE. The complete CDR3 sequence is CASSSDQTSSYEQYF.

This clone showed up many times. The read terminates 3 residues before the CDR3 end, so the remaining end is supplied by the germline J gene. V usage is TRBV5-1 and J usage is TRBJ1-3, with a possible D match to TRBD1 (5 bases). CDR1 and CDR2 (germline): SGHRS, YFSETQ. V lost 3 bases to trimming and J lost 0 bases, with 16 bases between them. The CDR3 runs to 17 residues. The DNA read from the CDR3 is TGCGCCAGCAGCTCCTACCGGGGGGGGAGCTCTGGAAACACC. Its translation: CASSSYRGGSSGNT. The CDR3 in its entirety is CASSSYRGGSSGNTIYF.

This clone was seen more than once but under ten times. The read ends 3 residues before the CDR3 terminus; that terminus is restored from the germline J gene. The V call is TRBV6-2 or TRBV6-3, the J call TRBJ2-5; the D is unclear. V lost 0 bases to trimming and J lost 3 bases, with 8 bases between them. Germline CDR1 is MNHEY and CDR2 is SVGEGT. The length of the CDR3 is 14 residues. CDR3 DNA, as far as it was read: TGTGCCAGCAGTTACTCGAGCCGGGAAGAGACC. Translating gives CASSYSSREET. The CDR3 reads in full as CASSYSSREETQYF.

This clone was seen many times. The read halts 3 residues ahead of the CDR3 end, with the missing end drawn from the germline J gene. The chain links TRBV5-6 to TRBJ1-1, with D unclear. V lost 4 bases and J 2 bases, leaving 3 bases between the germline ends. The CDR3 covers 11 residues. In germline, CDR1 is SGHDT, CDR2 YYEEEE. The DNA read from the CDR3 is TGTGCCAGCAGCCTTAACACTGAA. Translating it yields CASSLNTE. Given in full, the CDR3 is CASSLNTEAFF.

This clone was seen repeatedly, ten times or more. The CDR3 end falls 3 residues outside the read, so it is completed with the germline J gene. This chain links TRBV7-9 with TRBJ1-2; a weak D match, TRBD1 (5 bases). CDR1 SEHNR and CDR2 FQNEAQ come from the germline V gene (reference sequence). Trimming removed 7 bases at V and 5 bases at J, with 11 bases between. The CDR3 extends over 12 amino acids. Here the CDR3 reads CASTQEGYGYTF. The part of the CDR3 DNA that was read is TGTGCCAGCACACAGGAAGGATATGGC.

Details on this clone: A much larger clone sits a single nucleotide away, making a read error possible. This CDR3 reads CASSPGGTGANVLFF. The CDR3 bases that were read are TGTGCCAGCAGCCCGGGGGGAACTGGGGCCAACGTA. The rearrangement links TRBV5-6 to TRBJ1-4, with D possibly TRBD1 on 5 matching bases. Read sequence stops 3 residues before the CDR3 end, and the germline J gene provides the missing end. Germline CDR1 reads SGHDT; CDR2 reads YYEEEE. This CDR3 spans 15 amino acids.

Worth noting for this clone: The observed sequence ends 3 residues before the CDR3 terminus, with the missing tail filled in from the germline J gene. The rearrangement joins TRBV19 to TRBJ1-1, with TRBD1 matching 9 bases. V dropped 3 bases and J dropped 5; count of bases not matched to a gene: 4. Germline-derived CDR1 and CDR2 are LNHDA and SQIVND (reference sequence). The CDR3 has 14 amino acids. Incomplete CDR3 DNA: TGTGCCAGTAGTATCCGACAGGGGGTAACTGAA. This encodes CASSIRQGVTE. The CDR3 reads in full as CASSIRQGVTEAFF.